The T cell receptor beta chain under discussion was sequenced for a study of blood T cell repertoires in COVID-19. Per the study methods: The authors estimated nucleated cell counts from reference gene primer amplification. The assay was immunoSEQ multiplex PCR, and TCRdb's table has in-frame clones only and misses some. The V and J calls and clone size were taken over from that table, and D and trimming were inferred from the DNA. The sample records about 140,000 clones, about 80% being singletons. V lost 4 bases and J lost 7, with 12 bases in between. Looked up from germline, CDR1 is SGDLS and CDR2 is YYNGEE. The CDR3 consists of 13 residues.

V usage is TRBV9 and J usage is TRBJ2-1, with D perhaps matching TRBD2 (5 bases). The sample was peripheral blood. The TCR comes from a woman aged 60 to 75 with acute or convalescent COVID-19. The CDR3 loop reads CASSYTSNNEQFF. In DNA, the CDR3 is TGTGCCAGCAGCTATACTAGTAATAATGAGCAGTTCTTC.